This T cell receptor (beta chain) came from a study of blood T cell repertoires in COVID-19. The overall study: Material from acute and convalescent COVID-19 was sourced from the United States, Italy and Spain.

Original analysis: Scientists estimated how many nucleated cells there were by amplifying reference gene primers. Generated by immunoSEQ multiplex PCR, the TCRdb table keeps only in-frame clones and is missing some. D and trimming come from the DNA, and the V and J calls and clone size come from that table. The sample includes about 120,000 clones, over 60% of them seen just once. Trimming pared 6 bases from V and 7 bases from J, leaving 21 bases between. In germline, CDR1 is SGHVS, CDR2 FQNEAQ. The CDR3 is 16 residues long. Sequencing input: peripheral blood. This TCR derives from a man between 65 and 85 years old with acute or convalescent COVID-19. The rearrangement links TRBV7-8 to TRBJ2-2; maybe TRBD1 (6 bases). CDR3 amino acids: CASRRVVQGFSGELFF. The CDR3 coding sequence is TGTGCCAGCAGGCGGGTAGTGCAGGGGTTTAGCGGGGAGCTGTTTTTT.